The 4 T cell receptor beta chains below all came from one sample that was sequenced in a study of T cells in Graves' hyperthyroidism and ophthalmopathy. Amplification targeted TCR beta CDR3 regions from RNA transcripts. The HTBI primer set served for first-round RT-PCR of the TCR CDR3. TCRdb passed the multiplex PCR reads through MiXCR, listing each CDR3 protein once. The sample includes around 500,000 distinct CDR3 sequences, roughly 15% of them seen just once. Sequences were obtained from blood. All receptors derive from a woman under 40 with Graves' ophthalmopathy.

This clonotype was seen a handful of times. The chain recombines TRBV6-1 with TRBJ1-5; D remains unclear. The length of the CDR3 is 10 residues. V shed 3 bases and J shed 11 bases, with 5 bases lying between them. Germline values: CDR1 MNHNS, CDR2 SASEGT. CDR3 DNA: TGTGCCAGCAGTGAGGCATCCCAGCATTTT. This sequence encodes CASSEASQHF.

This chain connects TRBV9 to TRBJ2-1, with 8 bases identical to TRBD2. CDR3 size: 13 residues. In germline, CDR1 is SGDLS, CDR2 YYNGEE. V lost 3 bases to trimming and J lost 9 bases; unmatched junction nucleotides: 5. CDR3 sequence (DNA): TGTGCCAGCAGCGCCGGGAGGGGGGCTGAGCAGTTCTTC. This sequence encodes CASSAGRGAEQFF.

This clonotype has more than one count but fewer than ten. This sequence joins TRBV7-8 and TRBJ1-1; 8 positions agree with TRBD1. This CDR3 has 15 residues. Germline trimming cut 2 bases from V and 7 bases from J; bases unmatched to any gene: 9. Looked up from germline, CDR1 is SGHVS and CDR2 is FQNEAQ. For the CDR3, the DNA is TGTGCCAGCAGCTTATACGGCAGGGGGCAGAGTGAAGCTTTCTTT. Its protein is CASSLYGRGQSEAFF.

J is TRBJ1-1 and V is TRBV19; 9 bases line up with TRBD1. V trimming: 3 bases; J trimming: 5 bases; junction bases outside the gene matches: 10. The germline CDR1 and CDR2 sequences are LNHDA and SQIVND (reference sequence). The CDR3 loop spans 16 amino acids. The CDR3 here is CASSIPGTGFLTEAFF. CDR3 DNA: TGTGCCAGTAGTATCCCCGGGACAGGGTTTTTGACTGAAGCTTTCTTT.